The 3 T cell receptor beta chains presented below share a single source sample, sequenced in a study of blood T cells in healthy people across ages. It was with a sample-barcoded 5' primer and a J-beta primer mix that a second PCR of roughly 7 to 12 cycles was run. In TCRdb, the 5' RACE reads were re-called with MiXCR into one record per CDR3 protein. This table has approximately 800,000 distinct CDR3 sequences, roughly 60% appearing once. The sequencing sample was made of blood. The receptors originated from a man aged 25-45 years in good health.

The chain carries TRBV6-4 and TRBJ2-1; D may be TRBD2 (6 bases). CDR1 and CDR2 (germline): MRHNA, SNTAGT. V was clipped by 3 bases and J by 8 bases, with 11 bases between them. This CDR3 is built from 13 residues. The CDR3 here is CASSETEGDEQFF. In nucleotides, the CDR3 is TGTGCCAGCAGTGAAACGGAGGGAGATGAGCAGTTCTTC.

The chain carries TRBV20-1 and TRBJ1-4; TRBD1 matches 7 bases. The V gene end was trimmed by 6 bases and the J gene end by 4 bases; junction bases not matched to a gene: 8. Germline V gene data show CDR1 as DFQATT and CDR2 as SNEGSKA (reference sequence). This CDR3 has 14 residues. The CDR3, as DNA: TGCAGTGCAACCGGACAGGCGCGTAATGAAAAACTGTTTTTT. It translates to CSATGQARNEKLFF.

This clonotype was seen only a few times. This rearrangement joins TRBV29-1 to TRBJ2-1; TRBD1 agrees at 8 bases. With V trimmed by 7 bases and J by 2 bases, 4 bases remained unmatched. Germline V gene lookup returns CDR1 SQVTM and CDR2 ANQGSEA. CDR3 length: 13 residues. In DNA form, the CDR3 reads TGCAGCGGGGAGGACAGGGCCTACAATGAGCAGTTCTTC. Its protein is CSGEDRAYNEQFF.